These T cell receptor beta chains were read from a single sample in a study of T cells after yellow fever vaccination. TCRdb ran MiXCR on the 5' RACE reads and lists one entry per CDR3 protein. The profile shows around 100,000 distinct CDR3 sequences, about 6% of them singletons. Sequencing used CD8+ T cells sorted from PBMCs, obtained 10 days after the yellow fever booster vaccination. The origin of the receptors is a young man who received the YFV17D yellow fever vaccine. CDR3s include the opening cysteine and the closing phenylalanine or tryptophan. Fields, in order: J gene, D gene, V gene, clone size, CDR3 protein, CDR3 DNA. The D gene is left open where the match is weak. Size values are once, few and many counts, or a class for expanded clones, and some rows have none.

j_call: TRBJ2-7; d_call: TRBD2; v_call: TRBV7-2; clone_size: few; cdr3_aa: CASSPAGGNYYEQYF; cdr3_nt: TGTGCCAGCAGCCCAGCGGGGGGCAACTACTACGAGCAGTACTTC
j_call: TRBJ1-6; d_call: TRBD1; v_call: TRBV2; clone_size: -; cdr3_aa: CASSGQGVNSPLHF; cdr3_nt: TGTGCCAGCAGCGGACAGGGGGTTAATTCACCCCTCCACTTT
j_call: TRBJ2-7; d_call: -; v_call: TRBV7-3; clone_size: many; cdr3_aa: CASSLDSVGAYEQYF; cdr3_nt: TGTGCCAGCAGCTTAGACAGCGTCGGTGCCTACGAGCAGTACTTC
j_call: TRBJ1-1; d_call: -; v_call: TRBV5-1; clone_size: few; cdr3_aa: CASRGWDTEAFF; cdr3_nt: TGCGCCAGCAGGGGCTGGGACACTGAAGCTTTCTTT
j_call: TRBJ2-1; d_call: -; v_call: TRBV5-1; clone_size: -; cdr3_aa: CASSPGPTSSYNEQFF; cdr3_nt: TGCGCCAGCAGCCCGGGACCGACGAGCTCCTACAATGAGCAGTTCTTC
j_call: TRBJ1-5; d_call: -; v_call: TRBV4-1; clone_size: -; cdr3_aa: CASSQDIGGNQPQHF; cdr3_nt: TGCGCCAGCAGCCAAGATATAGGGGGAAATCAGCCCCAGCATTTT
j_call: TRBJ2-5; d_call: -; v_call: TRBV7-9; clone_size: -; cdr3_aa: CASRDKETQYF; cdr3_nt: TGTGCCAGCAGGGACAAAGAGACCCAGTACTTC
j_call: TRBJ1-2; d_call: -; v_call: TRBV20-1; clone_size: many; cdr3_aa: CSARRVGPANYGYTF; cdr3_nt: TGCAGTGCGCGAAGGGTCGGTCCCGCTAACTATGGCTACACCTTC
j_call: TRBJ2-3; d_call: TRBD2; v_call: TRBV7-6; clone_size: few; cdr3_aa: CASSATSGAGDTQYF; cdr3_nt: TGTGCCAGCAGCGCGACTAGCGGGGCTGGGGATACGCAGTATTTT
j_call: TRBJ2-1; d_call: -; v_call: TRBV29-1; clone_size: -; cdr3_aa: CSVEEENSGDEQFF; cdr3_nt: TGCAGCGTTGAAGAAGAGAACTCAGGCGATGAGCAGTTCTTC
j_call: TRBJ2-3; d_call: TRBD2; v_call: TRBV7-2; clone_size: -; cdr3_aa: CASSLLFSGGGDTQYF; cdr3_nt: TGTGCCAGCAGCCTACTCTTTAGCGGGGGTGGAGATACGCAGTATTTT